These 28 T cell receptor beta chains share one sample of origin, sequenced in a study of CD8+CD57+ T cells in acquired aplastic anemia. The TCR beta profiling, which covered VDJ combination and CDR3 sequence, was carried out using genomic DNA as the template. Via MiXCR, TCRdb re-called the reads, giving one row per CDR3 protein. The sample shows 200,000 to 250,000 distinct CDR3 sequences, roughly 35% of them seen only once. The sequenced sample consisted of sorted CD4+, CD8+, or CD8+CD57+ T cells (not recorded which) from PBMCs. These receptors were taken from a human donor in good health, serving as a control.

This clonotype has a handful of counts. This rearrangement joins TRBV2 to TRBJ1-6, with D unclear. V was trimmed by 6 bases and J by 5 bases, leaving 8 bases between them. Germline V gene data show CDR1 as SNHLY and CDR2 as FYNNEI. The length of the CDR3 is 13 residues. The CDR3 DNA reads TGTGCCAGCAGGGCCGAGCATAATTCACCCCTCCACTTT. Its translation is CASRAEHNSPLHF.

The chain links TRBV19 to TRBJ1-2; 10 nucleotides agree with TRBD1. Losses at the gene ends were 5 bases for V and 6 bases for J; bases not matched to a gene: 9. Germline V gene data show CDR1 as LNHDA and CDR2 as SQIVND (reference sequence). The CDR3 sequence is 15 residues long. CDR3 loop: CASSLTGTGENGYTF. CDR3 DNA: TGTGCCAGTAGTCTTACCGGGACAGGGGAAAATGGCTACACCTTC.

This clonotype was seen repeatedly, ten times or more. The chain has TRBV12-3 or TRBV12-4 and TRBJ1-1; D is possibly TRBD1 (5 bases). Trimming removed 6 bases from V and 8 bases from J, with 16 bases in between. The CDR3 runs 13 residues. The CDR3 coding sequence is TGTGCCAGCAGCTATAGAGGGGATGTAGAAGCTTTCTTT. Its protein is CASSYRGDVEAFF.

The chain combines TRBV9 with TRBJ2-3; either TRBD1 or TRBD2 may supply D (5 bases each). CDR3 size: 15 residues. From germline, CDR1 is SGDLS and CDR2 YYNGEE. V lost 4 bases and J lost 4, with 16 bases in between. The CDR3 region has the DNA TGTGCCAGCAGCTTAGGGTTTATGGGGGCAGATACGCAGTATTTT. Translating it yields CASSLGFMGADTQYF.

This clonotype has ten or more counts. The chain has TRBV2 and TRBJ1-1, with 7 bases fitting TRBD1. CDR3 length equals 14 residues. The germline CDR1 and CDR2 sequences are SNHLY and FYNNEI. Trimming removed 2 bases from V and 10 bases from J; junction bases left unmatched: 10. This CDR3 reads CASSELFGQARAFF. The CDR3 region has the DNA TGTGCCAGCAGTGAATTATTCGGACAGGCTCGAGCTTTCTTT.

The gene calls are TRBV2 and TRBJ2-7; 7 nucleotides align to TRBD1. In germline, CDR1 is SNHLY, CDR2 FYNNEI. The J segment lost 5 bases and the V segment lost 3 bases, leaving 10 bases of the junction unmatched. The length of the CDR3 is 15 residues. The CDR3: CASSESPTGMDEQYF. DNA of the CDR3: TGTGCCAGCAGTGAGTCTCCGACAGGGATGGACGAGCAGTACTTC. Complete variable domain (other parts from reference TRBV2 and TRBJ2-7): EPEVTQTPSHQVTQMGQEVILRCVPISNHLYFYWYRQILGQKVEFLVSFYNNEISEKSEIFDDQFSVERPDGSNFTLKIRSTKLEDSAMYFCASSESPTGMDEQYFGPGTRLTVT.

The CDR3 coding sequence is TGTGCCAGCAGCTCTCCCGGGACAGGAGCCTACGAGCAGTACTTC. Translating gives CASSSPGTGAYEQYF. V is TRBV24-1 and J is TRBJ2-7, with 8 bases that match TRBD1. The CDR3 totals 15 residues. Per germline, CDR1 KGHDR and CDR2 SFDVKD. V lost 11 bases, J lost 2 bases, and 13 bases stayed unmatched.

This clonotype appeared a single time. The V and J genes are TRBV4-1 and TRBJ1-1; 9 bases map to TRBD1. V lost 2 bases to trimming and J lost 3 bases; unmatched junction nucleotides: 16. The CDR3 covers 19 residues. The germline V gene encodes CDR1 MGHRA and CDR2 YSYEKL. CDR3: CASSQPRLGTGIAHTEAFF. The CDR3 DNA follows: TGCGCCAGCAGCCAACCTCGACTTGGGACAGGGATTGCGCACACTGAAGCTTTCTTT.

This chain joins TRBV24-1 and TRBJ2-1, with D possibly being TRBD1 or TRBD2 (5 bases each). The CDR3 is 14 amino acids. The germline V gene encodes CDR1 KGHDR and CDR2 SFDVKD. V shed 4 bases and J shed 7 bases, with 13 bases lying between them. Here the CDR3 reads CATSEAGWGNEQFF. CDR3 DNA sequence: TGTGCCACCAGTGAAGCAGGGTGGGGGAATGAGCAGTTCTTC.

About this clonotype: A much larger clone differs from this one at a single base, so this may be a read error. This CDR3 fails to terminate in the conserved phenylalanine or tryptophan, so it likely reflects a read error. This rearrangement joins TRBV20-1 to TRBJ2-1, with D possibly being TRBD2 (5 bases). The CDR3 runs 13 residues. Germline assignment: CDR1 DFQATT and CDR2 SNEGSKA (reference sequence). The ends were cut back, 6 bases at V and 7 bases at J, with 16 bases in the middle. The CDR3 here is CSADGVDYNEQFL. The DNA for the CDR3 is TGCAGTGCCGACGGGGTAGATTATAATGAGCAGTTCCTC.

Ten or more counts support this clonotype. In nucleotides, the CDR3 is TGCAGTGCGGGAGGGGGAAAGTCCTACAATGAGCAGTTCTTC. This encodes CSAGGGKSYNEQFF. The gene calls are TRBV20-1 and TRBJ2-1; a possible D gene is TRBD2 (7 bases). V was pared by 6 bases and J by 1 base, with 13 bases between. Germline CDR1 DFQATT, CDR2 SNEGSKA (reference sequence). The CDR3 runs to 14 residues.

This sequence joins TRBV5-1 and TRBJ2-1; 12 bases match TRBD1. Trimming at V came to 2 bases and at J to 7 bases, leaving 7 bases not matched to a gene. In germline, CDR1 is SGHRS, CDR2 YFSETQ. This CDR3 region has 16 residues. CDR3 coding DNA: TGCGCCAGCAGCTTCACCGGGACAGGGGGCCCGAATGAGCAGTTCTTC. It translates to CASSFTGTGGPNEQFF.

Points on this clonotype: Because it lacks the conserved phenylalanine or tryptophan at the end, this CDR3 is likely a read error. This chain connects TRBV29-1 to TRBJ2-3; no reliable D call. CDR1 is SQVTM, CDR2 ANQGSEA, per germline. V lost 4 bases and J 10 bases, leaving 12 bases between the germline ends. The CDR3 spans 11 residues. Written as DNA, the CDR3 is TGCAGCGTTGCCTCTCCAGCTGCGCAGTATCTT. Translated: CSVASPAAQYL.

A word on this clonotype: With a much larger clone just one base away, this may be a read error. The rearrangement joins TRBV5-1 to TRBJ1-2, with TRBD1 matching 7 bases. This CDR3 spans 14 amino acids. CDR1 SGHRS and CDR2 YFSETQ come from the germline V gene. The CDR3 bases are TGCGCCAGCAGCACCGGGACAGCGCTTTATGGCTGCACCTTC. Amino acids: CASSTGTALYGCTF. The whole variable domain, remainder taken from reference TRBV5-1 and TRBJ1-2, is KAGVTQTPRYLIKTRGQQVTLSCSPISGHRSVSWYQQTPGQGLQFLFEYFSETQRNKGNFPGRFSGRQFSNSRSEMNVSTLELGDSALYLCASSTGTALYGCTFGSGTRLTVV.

This clonotype was detected only a few times. An end of the junction does not agree with germline; a read error may underlie this. V usage is TRBV6-1 and J usage is TRBJ2-7; D not certain. Germline CDR1 is MNHNS and CDR2 is SASEGT. The length of the CDR3 is 12 residues. The CDR3 here is CASSEGAYQQYF. CDR3 sequence (DNA): TGTGCCAGCAGTGAAGGGGCGTACCAGCAATACTTC.

Turning to this clonotype: This may arise from a read error, as a much more abundant clone is one base away. The CDR3 does not close with the conserved phenylalanine or tryptophan, likely indicating a read error. The chain employs TRBV4-3 and TRBJ2-7, with TRBD1 as a possible D gene (6 bases). V shed 2 bases and J shed 1 base, with 12 bases lying between them. The CDR3 covers 15 residues. CDR1 LGHNA and CDR2 YSLEER come from the germline V gene. This CDR3 is CASSQLGDKSYEQYC. The CDR3 DNA reads TGCGCCAGCAGCCAACTAGGGGACAAATCCTACGAGCAGTACTGC.

Comments on this clonotype: This could be a read error, since a much larger clone is one nucleotide away. This is likely a read error, given that the CDR3 carries no conserved phenylalanine or tryptophan at its end. The chain uses TRBV10-3 and TRBJ2-7; TRBD1 might be the D (5 bases). The CDR3 is 14 residues long. Trimming removed 10 bases at V and 3 bases at J, with 19 bases between. Germline CDR1 reads ENHRY; CDR2 reads SYGVKD. For the CDR3, the DNA is TGTGCCAGCAAACAGTCAGGGATCCGCTACGAGCAGTACCTC. The encoded protein is CASKQSGIRYEQYL.

This clonotype was counted many times. V usage is TRBV19 and J usage is TRBJ2-7; 9 positions agree with TRBD1. CDR3 length: 14 amino acids. The germline gives CDR1 LNHDA, CDR2 SQIVND (reference sequence). With V trimmed by 6 bases and J by 3 bases, 6 bases remained unmatched. CDR3 nucleotides: TGTGCCAGTAGCAGGACAGGGGTTGGCTACGAGCAGTACTTC. Its protein is CASSRTGVGYEQYF.

On this clonotype: Just one base apart from a much larger clone, this may be a read error. The CDR3 protein is CASSTLAGEGETQYF. The CDR3 nucleotides read TGTGCCAGTAGTACACTAGCGGGAGAAGGGGAGACCCAGTACTTC. The chain joins TRBV19 to TRBJ2-5; TRBD2 aligns across 11 bases. Trimming cost V 4 bases and J 5 bases; bases outside gene matches: 6. This CDR3 spans 15 amino acids. Germline V gene lookup returns CDR1 LNHDA and CDR2 SQIVND (reference sequence).

This chain joins TRBV12-3 or TRBV12-4 and TRBJ2-7; D might be TRBD1 (5 bases). Between the trimmed V and J ends, which lost 5 bases and 2 bases, there was a span of 13 bases. This CDR3 spans 14 amino acids. CDR3 loop: CASSRQMKPYEQYF. The CDR3 coding sequence is TGTGCCAGCAGTAGACAGATGAAACCCTACGAGCAGTACTTC.

Turning to this clonotype: A much larger clonotype is one base distant, so this may be a read error. The missing conserved phenylalanine or tryptophan at the end of this CDR3 makes a read error likely. The J gene is TRBJ2-7, the V gene TRBV12-3 or TRBV12-4, with D possibly matching TRBD2 (7 bases). The CDR3 is 16 amino acids. V was trimmed by 3 bases and J by 0 bases, leaving 15 bases between them. CDR3 region: CASSLGGLGVSYEQYL. The DNA of the CDR3 is TGTGCCAGCAGTTTGGGGGGGCTCGGGGTCTCCTACGAGCAGTACCTC.

The chain carries TRBV24-1 and TRBJ2-3; TRBD1 or TRBD2 may be the D gene (6 bases each). Germline CDR1 reads KGHDR; CDR2 reads SFDVKD. V lost 2 bases and J lost 5, with 13 bases in between. The CDR3 is 15 residues long. CDR3 coding DNA: TGTGCCACCAGTGATTCGGGGGCAACGATAGATACGCAGTATTTT. This gives the protein CATSDSGATIDTQYF.

This clonotype was detected ten times or more. The rearrangement links TRBV12-3 or TRBV12-4 to TRBJ1-5, with TRBD1 identical over 12 bases. The J segment lost 6 bases and the V segment lost 5 bases, leaving 11 bases of the junction unmatched. The CDR3 totals 17 residues. CDR3 bases: TGTGCCAGCAGTCGGGGACAGGGGGCTTCGTCGGCTCAGCCCCAGCATTTT. Amino acid sequence: CASSRGQGASSAQPQHF.

Many counts were recorded for this clonotype. This sequence joins TRBV7-9 and TRBJ1-1, with D possibly being TRBD1 (5 bases). Germline V gene lookup returns CDR1 SEHNR and CDR2 FQNEAQ (reference sequence). Trimming removed 1 base from V and 8 bases from J, with 17 bases in between. This CDR3 is 15 amino acids long. CDR3 loop: CASSLEFPDSPEAFF. Written as DNA, the CDR3 is TGTGCCAGCAGCTTAGAGTTCCCAGACAGTCCGGAAGCTTTCTTT.

This clonotype was counted a few times. This chain joins TRBV6-5 and TRBJ1-3; perhaps TRBD1 as D (5 bases). Trimming took off 4 bases at V and 0 bases at J, with 16 bases between the two ends. This CDR3 region has 17 residues. Germline V CDR1 and CDR2: MNHEY, SVGAGI. CDR3 protein: CASSSWGGSYSGNTIYF. CDR3 DNA sequence: TGTGCCAGCAGTTCGTGGGGGGGGTCCTACTCTGGAAACACCATATATTTT.

This clonotype was counted many times. The rearrangement links TRBV7-9 to TRBJ2-1; 8 nucleotides align to TRBD1. Germline CDR1 reads SEHNR; CDR2 reads FQNEAQ (reference sequence). The trim removed 5 bases at V and 5 bases at J, leaving 11 bases unmatched. CDR3 length: 16 amino acids. The CDR3 DNA follows: TGTGCCAGCAGCCGGCTCCGGGACAGGCCTAACAATGAGCAGTTCTTC. Protein product: CASSRLRDRPNNEQFF.

This clonotype was recorded at least ten times. V gene TRBV25-1 combines with J gene TRBJ1-1; D call uncertain. The V gene lost 1 base and the J gene lost 8 bases, with 5 bases spanning the gap. Germline loops: CDR1 MGHDK, CDR2 SYGVNS. CDR3 size: 11 residues. CDR3 coding DNA: TGTGCCAGCAGTGAATCTGGAGAAGCTTTCTTT. This encodes CASSESGEAFF.

The rearrangement links TRBV3-1 to TRBJ1-5; D gene ambiguous. V gave up 0 bases and J gave up 2 bases, with 5 bases separating them. The germline V gene has CDR1 LGHDT and CDR2 YNNKEL (reference sequence). The CDR3 runs 14 residues. In nucleotides, the CDR3 is TGTGCCAGCAGCCAAGATGCGGGCAATCAGCCCCAGCATTTT. Translation: CASSQDAGNQPQHF.